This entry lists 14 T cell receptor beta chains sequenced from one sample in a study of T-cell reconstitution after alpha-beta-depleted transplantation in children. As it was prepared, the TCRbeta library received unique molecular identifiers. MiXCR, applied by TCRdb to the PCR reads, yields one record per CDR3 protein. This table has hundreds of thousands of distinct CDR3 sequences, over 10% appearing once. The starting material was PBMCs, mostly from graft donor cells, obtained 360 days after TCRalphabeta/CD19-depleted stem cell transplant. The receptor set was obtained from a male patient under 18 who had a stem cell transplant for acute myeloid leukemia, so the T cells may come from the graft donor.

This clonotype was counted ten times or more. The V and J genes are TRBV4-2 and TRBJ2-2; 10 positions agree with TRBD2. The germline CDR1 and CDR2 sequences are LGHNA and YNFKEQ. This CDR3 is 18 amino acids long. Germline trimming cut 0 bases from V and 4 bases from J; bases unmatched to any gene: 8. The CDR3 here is CASSQDQLAGESTGELFF. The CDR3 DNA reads TGTGCCAGCAGCCAAGATCAGCTAGCGGGAGAGAGCACCGGGGAGCTGTTTTTT.

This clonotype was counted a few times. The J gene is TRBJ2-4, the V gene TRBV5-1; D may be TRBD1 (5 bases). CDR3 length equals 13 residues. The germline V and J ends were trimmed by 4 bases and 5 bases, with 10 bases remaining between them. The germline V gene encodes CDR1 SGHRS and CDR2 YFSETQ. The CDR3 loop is CASSKGLQNIQYF. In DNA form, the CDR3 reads TGCGCCAGCAGCAAGGGGCTACAAAACATTCAGTACTTC.

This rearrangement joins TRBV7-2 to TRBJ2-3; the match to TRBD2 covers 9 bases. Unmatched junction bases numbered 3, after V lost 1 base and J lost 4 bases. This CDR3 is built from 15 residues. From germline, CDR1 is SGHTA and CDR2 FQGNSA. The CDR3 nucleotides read TGTGCCAGCAGCTTAGGCGGGAGGGTATCAGATACGCAGTATTTT. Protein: CASSLGGRVSDTQYF.

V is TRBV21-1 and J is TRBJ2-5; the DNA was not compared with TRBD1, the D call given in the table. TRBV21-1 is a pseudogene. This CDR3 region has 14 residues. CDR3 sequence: CASLGTGYEETQYF. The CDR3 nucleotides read TGTGCCAGCCTCGGGACAGGGTACGAAGAGACCCAGTACTTC.

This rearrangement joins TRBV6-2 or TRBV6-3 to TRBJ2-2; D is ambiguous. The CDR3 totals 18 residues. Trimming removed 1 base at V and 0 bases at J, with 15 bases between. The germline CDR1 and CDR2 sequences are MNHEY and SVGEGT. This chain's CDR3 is CASSYWGLSEANTGELFF. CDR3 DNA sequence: TGTGCCAGCAGTTACTGGGGATTATCAGAGGCGAACACCGGGGAGCTGTTTTTT.

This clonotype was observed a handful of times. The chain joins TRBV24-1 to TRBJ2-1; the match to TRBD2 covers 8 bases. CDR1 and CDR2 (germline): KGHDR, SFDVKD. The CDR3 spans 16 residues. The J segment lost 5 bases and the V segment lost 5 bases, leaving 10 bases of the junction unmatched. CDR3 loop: CATSVLGTRGNNEQFF. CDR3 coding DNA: TGTGCCACCAGTGTGCTAGGGACTAGGGGGAACAATGAGCAGTTCTTC.

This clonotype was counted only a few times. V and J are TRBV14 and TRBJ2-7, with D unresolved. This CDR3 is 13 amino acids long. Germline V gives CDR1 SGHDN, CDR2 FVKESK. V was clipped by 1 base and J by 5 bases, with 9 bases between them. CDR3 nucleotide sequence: TGTGCCAGCAGCCAAGTTGGAAGGCACGAGCAGTACTTC. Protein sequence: CASSQVGRHEQYF.

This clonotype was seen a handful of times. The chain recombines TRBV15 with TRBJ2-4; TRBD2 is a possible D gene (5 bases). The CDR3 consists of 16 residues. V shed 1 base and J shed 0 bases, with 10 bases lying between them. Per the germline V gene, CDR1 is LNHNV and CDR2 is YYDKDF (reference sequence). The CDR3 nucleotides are TGTGCCACCAGCAGAGTTGGCGGACTAGCCAAAAACATTCAGTACTTC. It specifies CATSRVGGLAKNIQYF.

The CDR3 DNA is TGCAGTGCTAGAGCTCTTCGGGGGGCCCAACACGCCCTACCCCACTACGAGCAGTACTTC. It translates to CSARALRGAQHALPHYEQYF. This sequence joins TRBV20-1 and TRBJ2-7, with D possibly TRBD2 on 7 matching bases. CDR1 and CDR2 (germline): DFQATT, SNEGSKA (reference sequence). The CDR3 covers 20 residues. V was cut by 1 base and J by 3 bases, with 31 bases left in between.

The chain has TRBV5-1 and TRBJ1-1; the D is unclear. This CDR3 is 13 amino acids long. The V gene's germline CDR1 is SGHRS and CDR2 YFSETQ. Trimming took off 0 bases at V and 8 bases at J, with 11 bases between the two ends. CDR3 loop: CASSLAGRSEAFF. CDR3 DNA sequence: TGCGCCAGCAGCTTGGCAGGACGAAGCGAAGCTTTCTTT.

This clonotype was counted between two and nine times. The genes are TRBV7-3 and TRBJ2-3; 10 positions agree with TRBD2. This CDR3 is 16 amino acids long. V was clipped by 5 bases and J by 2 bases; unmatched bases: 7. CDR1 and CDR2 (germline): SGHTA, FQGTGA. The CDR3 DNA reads TGTGCCAGCAGCATTAAAGGACTAGCGGCCACAGATACGCAGTATTTT. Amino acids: CASSIKGLAATDTQYF. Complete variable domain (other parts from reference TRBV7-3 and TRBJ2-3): GAGVSQTPSNKVTEKGKYVELRCDPISGHTALYWYRQSLGQGPEFLIYFQGTGAADDSGLPNDRFFAVRPEGSVSTLKIQRTERGDSAVYLCASSIKGLAATDTQYFGPGTRLTVL.

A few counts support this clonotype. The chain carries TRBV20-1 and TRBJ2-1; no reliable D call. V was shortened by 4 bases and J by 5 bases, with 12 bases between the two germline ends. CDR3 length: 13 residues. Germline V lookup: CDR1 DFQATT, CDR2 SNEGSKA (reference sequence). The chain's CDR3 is CSATKTLNNEQFF. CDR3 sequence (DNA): TGCAGTGCTACTAAAACCCTTAACAATGAGCAGTTCTTC.

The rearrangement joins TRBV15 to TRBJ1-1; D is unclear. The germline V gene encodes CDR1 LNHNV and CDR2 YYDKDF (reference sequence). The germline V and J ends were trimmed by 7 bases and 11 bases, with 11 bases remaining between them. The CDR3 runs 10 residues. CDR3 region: CATTGNGAFF. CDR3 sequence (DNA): TGTGCCACCACGGGGAACGGGGCTTTCTTT.

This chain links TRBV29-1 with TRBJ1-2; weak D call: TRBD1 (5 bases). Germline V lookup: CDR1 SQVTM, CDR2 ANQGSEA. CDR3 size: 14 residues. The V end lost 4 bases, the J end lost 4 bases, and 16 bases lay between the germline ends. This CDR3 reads CSVAERGFGYGYTF. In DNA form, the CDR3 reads TGCAGCGTTGCCGAGAGGGGCTTTGGCTATGGCTACACCTTC. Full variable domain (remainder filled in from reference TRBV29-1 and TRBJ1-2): SAVISQKPSRDICQRGTSLTIQCQVDSQVTMMFWYRQQPGQSLTLIATANQGSEATYESGFVIDKFPISRPNLTFSTLTVSNMSPEDSSIYLCSVAERGFGYGYTFGSGTRLTVV.